This T cell receptor beta chain appears in the sequencing data of a study of T cell responses to AZD1222 COVID-19 vaccine. The CDR3 runs to 11 residues. Germline assignment: CDR1 DFQATT and CDR2 SNEGSKA (reference sequence). V was shortened by 2 bases and J by 9 bases, with 8 bases between the two germline ends. The protocol was immunoSEQ multiplex PCR, while the TCRdb copy is restricted to in-frame clones and leaves out a portion. Counted here are about 96,000 clones, 80% to 90% occurring once; the ten biggest clones make up roughly 1.5%. This sequence joins TRBV20-1 and TRBJ2-1; no clear D. The specimen comprised peripheral blood, sampled on day 0 of AZD1222 vaccination. This clonotype was sampled from an adult in good health. CDR3 coding DNA: TGCAGTGCTAGATTAGGGTTTGAGCAGTTCTTC. Translation: CSARLGFEQFF.